This T cell receptor beta chain emerged from a study of blood T cell repertoires in COVID-19. The wider study: Donors in the United States, Italy and Spain gave samples during acute or convalescent COVID-19. T cells, B-cell-depleted T cells, or PBMCs supplied cDNA or gDNA.

Followed longitudinally, the Seattle patients had been enrolled during active infection. This clone was observed a few times. From germline, CDR1 is SGHTA and CDR2 FQGNSA. Between the trimmed V and J ends, which lost 6 bases and 0 bases, there was a span of 12 bases. The CDR3 is 15 amino acids. Original handling: Amplification with reference gene primers provided the estimates of nucleated cell counts. Some clones are missing from TCRdb's copy, which holds only in-frame ones; the method was immunoSEQ multiplex PCR. Clonal size and the V and J genes are those of that table, whereas D and trimming came from the DNA. This table has 350,000 to 400,000 clones, 80% to 90% appearing once.

The rearrangement links TRBV7-2 to TRBJ2-1; D remains ambiguous. The TCR was taken from a woman between 25 and 40 years old with COVID-19, enrolled during active disease. Specimen: peripheral blood. The CDR3 DNA follows: TGTGCCAGCAGGTCTCGGGTTCTCTCCTACAATGAGCAGTTCTTC. Translation gives CASRSRVLSYNEQFF.